This TCR beta chain was sequenced during a study of T cell responses to AZD1222 COVID-19 vaccine. TCRdb keeps only in-frame clones here, not all; method: immunoSEQ multiplex PCR. The sample holds 100,000 to 150,000 clones; about 91% are singletons and the top ten take approximately 2%. Germline V gene lookup returns CDR1 GTSNPN and CDR2 SVGIG (reference sequence). The CDR3 consists of 13 residues. V lost 1 base, J lost 3 bases, and 7 bases lay in between. The receptor's source is an adult who received the AZD1222 COVID-19 vaccine. The chain carries TRBV30 and TRBJ1-5; D remains ambiguous. The sequencing here drew on peripheral blood, taken 28 days after the second AZD1222 dose. The CDR3 loop reads CAWSERDNQPQHF. The CDR3 DNA follows: TGTGCCTGGAGTGAGAGGGACAATCAGCCCCAGCATTTT. The variable domain in full, with the rest retrieved from reference TRBV30 and TRBJ1-5, is SQTIHQWPATLVQPVGSPLSLECTVEGTSNPNLYWYRQAAGRGLQLLFYSVGIGQISSEVPQNLSASRPQDRQFILSSKKLLLSDSGFYLCAWSERDNQPQHFGDGTRLSIL.